The 7 T cell receptor beta chains presented below share a single source sample, sequenced in a study of memory B cells and T cells in multiple sclerosis. Sequenced by immunoSEQ multiplex PCR; TCRdb stores in-frame clones only, minus some. The sample contains 12,000 to 15,000 clones, roughly three quarters of which appear only once. The sequenced material came from memory (CD45RO+) CD4+ T cells from blood. Every receptor here comes from a human donor with multiple sclerosis.

The chain's CDR3 is CSVEAGSDTQYF. The CDR3 coding sequence is TGCAGCGTTGAGGCGGGGTCAGATACGCAGTATTTT. The chain joins TRBV29-1 to TRBJ2-3; possibly TRBD2 for D (6 bases). This CDR3 is 12 amino acids long. In germline, CDR1 is SQVTM, CDR2 ANQGSEA. Between the trimmed V and J ends, which lost 3 bases and 4 bases, there was a span of 8 bases.

The rearrangement joins TRBV2 to TRBJ2-3, with D tentatively TRBD1 (5 bases). The CDR3 has 12 amino acids. Germline CDR1 is SNHLY and CDR2 is FYNNEI. The V end lost 6 bases, the J end lost 2 bases, and 6 bases lay between the germline ends. The CDR3, as DNA: TGTGCCAGCAGGGACACCACAGATACGCAGTATTTT. Translated: CASRDTTDTQYF.

V usage is TRBV28 and J usage is TRBJ2-5, with D possibly being TRBD1 (5 bases). V lost 6 bases and J lost 1, with 18 bases in between. Germline-derived CDR1 and CDR2 are MDHEN and SYDVKM. The CDR3 spans 16 residues. Written as DNA, the CDR3 is TGTGCCAGCAGCCCCTCTAGATGGGGCGCCCAAGAGACCCAGTACTTC. Its translation is CASSPSRWGAQETQYF. The variable domain in full, with the rest retrieved from reference TRBV28 and TRBJ2-5, is DVKVTQSSRYLVKRTGEKVFLECVQDMDHENMFWYRQDPGLGLRLIYFSYDVKMKEKGDIPEGYSVSREKKERFSLILESASTNQTSMYLCASSPSRWGAQETQYFGPGTRLLVL.

The chain employs TRBV11-2 and TRBJ1-1; D remains unclear. Germline CDR1 reads SGHAT; CDR2 reads FQNNGV. This CDR3 has 14 residues. Trimming removed 5 bases from V and 1 base from J, with 11 bases in between. The CDR3 is CASSRTPGNTEAFF. Written as DNA, the CDR3 is TGTGCCAGCAGCCGAACCCCCGGGAACACTGAAGCTTTCTTT.

The rearrangement uses TRBV4-1 and TRBJ2-1; 8 nucleotides match TRBD2. The CDR3 totals 15 residues. V was pared by 2 bases and J by 7 bases, with 7 bases of the junction left unmatched. CDR1 is MGHRA, CDR2 YSYEKL, per germline. CDR3 amino acids: CASSQLGLARNEQFF. The CDR3 DNA reads TGCGCCAGCAGCCAACTCGGACTAGCAAGGAATGAGCAGTTCTTC.

V usage is TRBV28 and J usage is TRBJ2-7, with 10 nucleotides matching TRBD1. Germline-derived CDR1 and CDR2 are MDHEN and SYDVKM. V dropped 5 bases and J dropped 3; count of bases not matched to a gene: 7. This CDR3 region has 15 residues. For the CDR3, the DNA is TGTGCCAGCAGTCCGGGACAGGGGAGTTTCTACGAGCAGTACTTC. Residues: CASSPGQGSFYEQYF.

The chain uses TRBV29-1 and TRBJ2-1, with a weak D call TRBD2 (6 bases). In germline, CDR1 is SQVTM, CDR2 ANQGSEA. Between the trimmed V and J ends, which lost 7 bases and 4 bases, there was a span of 23 bases. The CDR3 length is 16 residues. The CDR3 is CSAPSLISGYYNEQFF. The DNA for the CDR3 is TGCAGCGCCCCCTCCCTAATTAGCGGCTATTACAATGAGCAGTTCTTC.